Included here is one TCR beta chain sequence, with context. Its specificity is unknown. TCRbeta libraries were built with three rounds of nested PCR, modified from ARM-PCR. Each CDR3 protein gets one entry after TCRdb re-called the multiplex PCR reads with MiXCR. The data show just over 200,000 distinct CDR3 sequences, 60% to 75% seen once. V lost 0 bases and J 0 bases, leaving 11 bases between the germline ends. There are 16 residues in the CDR3. Germline CDR1 and CDR2: MNHEY and SVGAGI. The sample belongs to a study of tumor and adjacent non-tumor tissue in lung cancer. Study overall: On average, productive TCRbeta reads reached about 4.17 million per sample. General study points: Normal lung showed higher cumulative top 100 clone frequency than tumor.

No cell sorting was done before RNA was extracted from the tissue. Between August and November 2014, newly diagnosed, chemotherapy-naive lung cancer patients underwent thoracic surgery in China. The receptor comes from a man aged 55 to 69 with non-small cell lung cancer. Sequenced input: lung tumor tissue. The chain joins TRBV6-5 to TRBJ1-1; no reliable D call. The CDR3 region has the DNA TGTGCCAGCAGTTACTCGACACAATCGATGAACACTGAAGCTTTCTTT. This encodes CASSYSTQSMNTEAFF.